These 11 T cell receptor beta chains share one sample of origin, sequenced in a study of shared clonotypes between healthy human individuals. Terminally differentiated effector memory CD45RA+ cells were left out of the naive CD8 fraction, which was CD45RO-negative and positively selected for CCR7. TCRdb's table, derived via immunoSEQ multiplex PCR, lists solely in-frame clones and lacks some. The sample yields about 2 million clones, about 95% seen once. Sequenced input: naive CD8+ T cells sorted from blood. Receptor source: a young man in good health.

The J gene is TRBJ2-1, the V gene TRBV2; either TRBD1 or TRBD2 may supply D (5 bases each). V was cut by 8 bases and J by 4 bases, with 15 bases left in between. Germline V gene lookup returns CDR1 SNHLY and CDR2 FYNNEI. This CDR3 comprises 14 residues. The CDR3 is CASRTGANYNEQFF. In DNA, the CDR3 is TGTGCCAGCCGTACCGGGGCAAATTACAATGAGCAGTTCTTC.

The rearrangement uses TRBV7-9 and TRBJ2-2, with D possibly called TRBD1 or TRBD2 (7 bases each). The CDR3 extends over 14 amino acids. CDR1 is SEHNR and CDR2 is FQNEAQ in the germline V gene (reference sequence). V dropped 4 bases and J dropped 5 bases, with 11 bases sitting between them. In nucleotides, the CDR3 is TGTGCCAGCAGCTCAGGGGGGGCAACCGGGGAGCTGTTTTTT. As protein: CASSSGGATGELFF.

The chain uses TRBV4-3 and TRBJ1-2; no clear D. The CDR3 spans 15 residues. Germline V gene data show CDR1 as LGHNA and CDR2 as YSLEER. The V and J ends lost 0 bases and 4 bases respectively, with 12 bases between them. In DNA, the CDR3 is TGCGCCAGCAGCCAAGATCAGACCGCGGGCTATGGCTACACCTTC. It translates to CASSQDQTAGYGYTF.

This sequence joins TRBV5-6 and TRBJ2-7, with unresolved D. Per the germline V gene, CDR1 is SGHDT and CDR2 is YYEEEE. V was cut by 0 bases and J by 7 bases, with 11 bases left in between. The CDR3 covers 13 residues. The CDR3 region has the DNA TGTGCCAGCAGCTTGGGTTCACTACGAGAGCAGTACTTC. Encoded protein: CASSLGSLREQYF.

The V call is TRBV7-2, the J call TRBJ1-1; 9 nucleotides line up with TRBD1. J gave up 6 bases and V 1 base, and 6 bases lay outside the gene matches. Germline V gene sequence: CDR1 SGHTA, CDR2 FQGNSA. This CDR3 region has 15 residues. CDR3 amino acids: CASSLEPQGAPEAFF. The CDR3, as DNA: TGTGCCAGCAGCTTAGAGCCACAGGGGGCCCCTGAAGCTTTCTTT.

The V and J genes are TRBV7-9 and TRBJ2-7; no reliable D call. V lost 5 bases and J 4 bases, leaving 18 bases between the germline ends. The CDR3 is made up of 15 amino acids. The germline V gene has CDR1 SEHNR and CDR2 FQNEAQ (reference sequence). This CDR3 is CASSPGARDFYEQYF. CDR3 sequence (DNA): TGTGCCAGCAGCCCGGGCGCGAGAGATTTTTACGAGCAGTACTTC. The entire variable domain, with the rest obtained from reference TRBV7-9 and TRBJ2-7, is as follows: DTGVSQNPRHKITKRGQNVTFRCDPISEHNRLYWYRQTLGQGPEFLTYFQNEAQLEKSRLLSDRFSAERPKGSFSTLEIQRTEQGDSAMYLCASSPGARDFYEQYFGPGTRLTVT.

The chain couples TRBV4-1 to TRBJ2-1, with 12 bases aligning to TRBD2. Looked up from germline, CDR1 is MGHRA and CDR2 is YSYEKL. This CDR3 contains 16 residues. J lost 6 bases, V lost 5 bases, and 8 bases had no gene match. The CDR3 coding sequence is TGCGCCAGCAGCGCAAGACTAGCGGGAGTAGGCAATGAGCAGTTCTTC. Translated: CASSARLAGVGNEQFF.

The chain recombines TRBV16 with TRBJ1-2; no clear D. V lost 0 bases to trimming and J lost 4 bases, with 6 bases between them. Germline V gene data show CDR1 as KGHSY and CDR2 as FQNENV. This CDR3 region has 13 residues. In nucleotides, the CDR3 is TGTGCCAGCAGCCAATCTGACGGCTATGGCTACACCTTC. Amino acid sequence: CASSQSDGYGYTF. Full variable domain (outside the CDR3, taken from reference TRBV16 and TRBJ1-2): GEEVAQTPKHLVRGEGQKAKLYCAPIKGHSYVFWYQQVLKNEFKFLISFQNENVFDETGMPKERFSAKCLPNSPCSLEIQATKLEDSAVYFCASSQSDGYGYTFGSGTRLTVV.

The rearrangement links TRBV5-1 to TRBJ1-2; tentative D call: TRBD1 (6 bases). V lost 1 base and J lost 1, with 11 bases in between. The CDR3 covers 15 residues. The germline CDR1 and CDR2 sequences are SGHRS and YFSETQ. The DNA for the CDR3 is TGCGCCAGCAGCTTGAACAGGGATGATAACTATGGCTACACCTTC. This translates into CASSLNRDDNYGYTF.

The chain uses TRBV7-6 and TRBJ2-1; TRBD1 matches at 8 bases. The junction had 6 bases not matched to a gene; V was cut back by 5 bases and J by 9 bases. Germline V gene lookup returns CDR1 SGHVS and CDR2 FNYEAQ. The CDR3 consists of 13 residues. CDR3 loop: CASSQDRGSEQFF. CDR3 coding DNA: TGTGCCAGCAGCCAAGACAGGGGCAGTGAGCAGTTCTTC.

A remark on this clone: Other DNA sequences in this sample translate to the same CDR3. The J gene is TRBJ1-5, the V gene TRBV7-9, with D tentatively TRBD1 (5 bases). The CDR3 spans 14 residues. Germline values: CDR1 SEHNR, CDR2 FQNEAQ (reference sequence). The germline V and J ends were trimmed by 1 base and 4 bases, with 8 bases remaining between them. Here the CDR3 DNA reads TGTGCCAGCAGCTTAGGGGACGGTAATCAGCCCCAGCATTTT. It is translated as CASSLGDGNQPQHF.